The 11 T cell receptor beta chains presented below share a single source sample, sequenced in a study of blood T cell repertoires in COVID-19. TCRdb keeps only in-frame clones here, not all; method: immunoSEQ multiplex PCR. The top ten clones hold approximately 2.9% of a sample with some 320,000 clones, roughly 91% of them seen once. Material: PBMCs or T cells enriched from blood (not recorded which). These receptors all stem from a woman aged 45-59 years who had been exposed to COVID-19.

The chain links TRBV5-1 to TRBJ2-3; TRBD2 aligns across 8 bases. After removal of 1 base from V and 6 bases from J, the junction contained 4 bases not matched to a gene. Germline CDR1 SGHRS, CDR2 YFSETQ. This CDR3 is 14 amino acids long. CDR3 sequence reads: CASSLMSSGDTQYF. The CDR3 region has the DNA TGCGCCAGCAGCTTGATGTCTAGCGGGGATACGCAGTATTTT.

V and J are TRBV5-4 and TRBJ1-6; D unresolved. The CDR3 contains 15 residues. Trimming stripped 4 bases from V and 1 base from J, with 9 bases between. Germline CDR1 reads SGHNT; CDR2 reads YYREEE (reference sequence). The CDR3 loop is CASSHDTSYNSPLHF. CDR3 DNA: TGTGCCAGCAGCCATGACACATCCTATAATTCACCCCTCCACTTT.

The CDR3 sequence: CASSPNPRTAAGELFF. The CDR3 DNA is TGTGCCAGCTCACCGAACCCGAGGACAGCGGCCGGGGAGCTGTTTTTT. The chain links TRBV18 to TRBJ2-2; possible D gene TRBD1, 6 bases. The CDR3 loop spans 16 amino acids. The germline V and J ends were trimmed by 3 bases and 6 bases, with 17 bases remaining between them. Per germline, CDR1 KGHSH and CDR2 LQKENI.

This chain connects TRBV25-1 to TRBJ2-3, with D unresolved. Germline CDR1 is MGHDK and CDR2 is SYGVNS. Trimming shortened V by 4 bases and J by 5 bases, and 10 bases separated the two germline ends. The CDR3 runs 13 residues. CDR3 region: CASSGAALDTQYF. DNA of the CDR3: TGTGCCAGCAGTGGGGCAGCCCTAGATACGCAGTATTTT. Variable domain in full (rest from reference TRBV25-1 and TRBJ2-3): EADIYQTPRYLVIGTGKKITLECSQTMGHDKMYWYQQDPGMELHLIHYSYGVNSTEKGDLSSESTVSRIRTEHFPLTLESARPSHTSQYLCASSGAALDTQYFGPGTRLTVL.

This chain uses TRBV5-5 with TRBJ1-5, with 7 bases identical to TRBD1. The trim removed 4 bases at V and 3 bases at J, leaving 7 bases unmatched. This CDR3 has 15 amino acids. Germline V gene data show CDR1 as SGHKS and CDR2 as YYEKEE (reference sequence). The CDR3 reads CASSTRGTANQPQHF. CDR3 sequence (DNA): TGTGCCAGCAGCACGAGAGGGACAGCCAATCAGCCCCAGCATTTT.

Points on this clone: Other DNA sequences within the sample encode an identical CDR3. CDR3 bases: TGCGCCAGCAGCTTGGCGGGGAGAGGAAACACCATATATTTT. This translates into CASSLAGRGNTIYF. The J gene is TRBJ1-3, the V gene TRBV5-1, with D uncertain. The CDR3 extends over 14 amino acids. CDR1 SGHRS and CDR2 YFSETQ come from the germline V gene. Trimming took 0 bases from V and 4 from J, leaving 8 bases between them.

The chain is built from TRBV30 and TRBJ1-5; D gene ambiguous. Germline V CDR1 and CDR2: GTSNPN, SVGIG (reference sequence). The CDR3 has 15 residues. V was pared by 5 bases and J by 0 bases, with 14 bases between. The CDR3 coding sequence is TGTGCCTGGTCTAATGGGCTGAGTAGCAATCAGCCCCAGCATTTT. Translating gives CAWSNGLSSNQPQHF. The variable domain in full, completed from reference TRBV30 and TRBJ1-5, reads SQTIHQWPATLVQPVGSPLSLECTVEGTSNPNLYWYRQAAGRGLQLLFYSVGIGQISSEVPQNLSASRPQDRQFILSSKKLLLSDSGFYLCAWSNGLSSNQPQHFGDGTRLSIL.

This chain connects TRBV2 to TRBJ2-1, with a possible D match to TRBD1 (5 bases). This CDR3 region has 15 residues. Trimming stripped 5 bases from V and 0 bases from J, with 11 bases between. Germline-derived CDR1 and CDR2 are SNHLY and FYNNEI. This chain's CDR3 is CASSPNRSSYNEQFF. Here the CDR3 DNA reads TGTGCCAGCAGTCCGAACAGGAGCTCCTACAATGAGCAGTTCTTC.

Here the CDR3 reads CASSPQGTEAFF. In DNA, the CDR3 is TGTGCCAGCAGTCCCCAGGGGACTGAAGCTTTCTTT. This chain uses TRBV12-3 or TRBV12-4 with TRBJ1-1; weak D call: TRBD1 (6 bases). CDR3 size: 12 residues. The ends were cut back, 5 bases at V and 5 bases at J, with 9 bases in the middle.

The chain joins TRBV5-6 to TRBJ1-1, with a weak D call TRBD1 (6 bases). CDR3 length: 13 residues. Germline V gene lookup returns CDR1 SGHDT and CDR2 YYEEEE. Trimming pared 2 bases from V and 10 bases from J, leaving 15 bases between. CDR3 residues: CASSFLQGRGAFF. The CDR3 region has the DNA TGTGCCAGCAGCTTTCTACAGGGACGGGGAGCTTTCTTT.

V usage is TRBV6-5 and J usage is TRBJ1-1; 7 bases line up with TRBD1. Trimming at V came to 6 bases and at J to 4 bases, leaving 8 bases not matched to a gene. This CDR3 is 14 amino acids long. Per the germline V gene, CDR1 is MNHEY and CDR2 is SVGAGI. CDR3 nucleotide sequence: TGTGCCAGCAGAAGACAGGGAGGCCCCACTGAAGCTTTCTTT. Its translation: CASRRQGGPTEAFF.